Below are 10 T cell receptor beta chains sequenced from a single sample in a study of CD8+ T cells in alopecia areata. Treatment indicated: oral pan-JAK inhibitor, 5-10 mg twice daily. Extraction of RNA preceded its reverse transcription into cDNA, which served as the sequencing template. Repertoires were generated with immunoSEQ multiplex PCR, while TCRdb's copy carries only in-frame clones and drops some. The table has under 200,000 clones, 50% to 70% seen once. Sample: CD4+ T cells sorted from blood, taken at week 4, from a patient treated with tofacitinib. These receptors originate from a human donor with alopecia areata.

J is TRBJ1-5 and V is TRBV2, with 8 bases that match TRBD1. V was pared by 5 bases and J by 5 bases, with 5 bases of the junction left unmatched. The CDR3 spans 14 residues. The V gene's germline CDR1 is SNHLY and CDR2 FYNNEI. The CDR3 coding sequence is TGTGCCAGCAGTTCTGGGACAGGCTATCAGCCCCAGCATTTT. This sequence encodes CASSSGTGYQPQHF. Full variable domain (missing parts from reference TRBV2 and TRBJ1-5): EPEVTQTPSHQVTQMGQEVILRCVPISNHLYFYWYRQILGQKVEFLVSFYNNEISEKSEIFDDQFSVERPDGSNFTLKIRSTKLEDSAMYFCASSSGTGYQPQHFGDGTRLSIL.

This clone was observed a few times. The chain carries TRBV30 and TRBJ1-1; D possibly corresponds to TRBD1 (6 bases). The CDR3 has 13 amino acids. Deletions cut 5 bases from V and 6 bases from J, with 16 bases between. Looked up from germline, CDR1 is GTSNPN and CDR2 is SVGIG (reference sequence). Written as DNA, the CDR3 is TGTGCCTGGCAGGGTCAGGGGTGGGCTGAAGCTTTCTTT. Protein: CAWQGQGWAEAFF.

This clone was seen a handful of times. This chain connects TRBV29-1 to TRBJ2-2; D may be TRBD1 (5 bases). The CDR3 runs 14 residues. From germline, CDR1 is SQVTM and CDR2 ANQGSEA. Between the trimmed V and J ends, which lost 2 bases and 5 bases, there was a span of 12 bases. The CDR3 region is CSVERQGVTGELFF. For the CDR3, the DNA is TGCAGCGTTGAACGGCAGGGTGTAACCGGGGAGCTGTTTTTT.

J is TRBJ1-3 and V is TRBV6-5; no firm D call. There are 12 residues in the CDR3. Germline loops: CDR1 MNHEY, CDR2 SVGAGI. V dropped 10 bases and J dropped 0 bases, with 7 bases sitting between them. CDR3 coding DNA: TGTGCCACCATTAGCTCTGGAAACACCATATATTTT. It translates to CATISSGNTIYF.

Only a few counts were recorded for this clone. The rearrangement uses TRBV2 and TRBJ2-2, with D hard to call. Looked up from germline, CDR1 is SNHLY and CDR2 is FYNNEI. The CDR3 has 11 amino acids. The V gene lost 5 bases and the J gene lost 4 bases, with 2 bases spanning the gap. CDR3 nucleotides: TGTGCCAGCAGTAGCACCGGGGAGCTGTTTTTT. It encodes CASSSTGELFF.

This clone was detected only a few times. The chain employs TRBV18 and TRBJ2-5, with D unclear. The CDR3 extends over 14 amino acids. Per the germline V gene, CDR1 is KGHSH and CDR2 is LQKENI. Trimming left V 3 bases short and J 5 bases short, with 13 bases between. CDR3 loop: CASSPTRVGETQYF. The DNA of the CDR3 is TGTGCCAGCTCACCTACAAGAGTAGGGGAGACCCAGTACTTC.

The V call is TRBV30, the J call TRBJ1-5; 7 bases align to TRBD1. The CDR3 runs 16 residues. Germline V gene data show CDR1 as GTSNPN and CDR2 as SVGIG (reference sequence). The ends lost 2 bases at V and 6 bases at J; junction bases unmatched: 13. CDR3 sequence (DNA): TGTGCCTGGAGTCCGATCTCAGGGGGGCGCGGTCAGCCCCAGCATTTT. Protein sequence: CAWSPISGGRGQPQHF.

The gene calls are TRBV30 and TRBJ2-7, with 9 positions matching TRBD1. The CDR3 sequence is 15 residues long. Trimming cost V 2 bases and J 2 bases; bases outside gene matches: 7. In germline, CDR1 is GTSNPN, CDR2 SVGIG (reference sequence). The CDR3 loop is CAWSRIGQGPYEQYF. In DNA, the CDR3 is TGTGCCTGGAGTAGGATCGGACAGGGGCCCTACGAGCAGTACTTC.

The chain combines TRBV7-9 with TRBJ2-1, with a tentative D call TRBD2 (6 bases). CDR3 length: 17 residues. The germline V gene has CDR1 SEHNR and CDR2 FQNEAQ (reference sequence). The V end lost 3 bases, the J end lost 2 bases, and 17 bases lay between the germline ends. CDR3 in amino acids: CASSFTLAWGAYNEQFF. CDR3 coding DNA: TGTGCCAGCAGCTTTACCCTGGCGTGGGGGGCCTACAATGAGCAGTTCTTC.

This clone was seen a few times. The chain couples TRBV2 to TRBJ2-7; D might be TRBD2 (6 bases). Germline V gene data show CDR1 as SNHLY and CDR2 as FYNNEI. The V and J ends lost 2 bases and 7 bases respectively, with 12 bases between them. The CDR3 is 13 residues long. The CDR3 sequence: CASSELTSTEQYF. CDR3 nucleotides: TGTGCCAGCAGTGAATTGACTAGTACTGAGCAGTACTTC.